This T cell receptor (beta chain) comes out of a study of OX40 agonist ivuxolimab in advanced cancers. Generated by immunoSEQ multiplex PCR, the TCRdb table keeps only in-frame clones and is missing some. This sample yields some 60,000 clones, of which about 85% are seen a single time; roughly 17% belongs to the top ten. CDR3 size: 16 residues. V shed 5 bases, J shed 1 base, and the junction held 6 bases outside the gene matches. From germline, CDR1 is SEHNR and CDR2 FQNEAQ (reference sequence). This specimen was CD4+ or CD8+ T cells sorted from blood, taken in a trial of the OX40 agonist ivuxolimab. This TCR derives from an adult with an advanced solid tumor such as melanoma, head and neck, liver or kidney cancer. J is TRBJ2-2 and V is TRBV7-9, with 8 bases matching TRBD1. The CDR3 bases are TGTGCCAGCAGCACAGGGACAGGACGGAACACCGGGGAGCTGTTTTTT. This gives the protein CASSTGTGRNTGELFF.